This TCR beta chain was captured by sequencing in a study of T-cell memory formation after mild COVID-19. Study background: Largely, TCR clusters stayed within a single donor. General study points: Those CD4+ clones that contracted were mainly in CM and EM (CD8+ ones in EMRA). A subset of responding clones appeared in pre-infection memory, suggesting cross-reactive memory joined.

TCR alpha and TCR beta cDNA libraries carrying sample barcodes and UMIs came from 5'RACE with constant-segment primers. TCRdb reprocessed the 5' RACE reads with MiXCR, giving one entry per CDR3 protein. The table has under 300,000 distinct CDR3 sequences, more than 15% seen once; the top ten hold about 21%. V was clipped by 0 bases and J by 0 bases, with 3 bases between them. The length of the CDR3 is 13 residues. Looked up from germline, CDR1 is MNHEY and CDR2 is SMNVEV (reference sequence). This clonotype was picked up a small number of times. What it recognizes is unknown. The chain uses TRBV27 and TRBJ2-7, with D unresolved. Sequenced sample: PBMCs or a T cell subset sorted from them (not recorded which). The clonotype comes from a man aged 18-30 years who had mild COVID-19 (a few samples of this study predate the infection). Cell type and time point are not known. The CDR3 nucleotides read TGTGCCAGCAGTTTATCCGCCTCCTACGAGCAGTACTTC. Residues: CASSLSASYEQYF.